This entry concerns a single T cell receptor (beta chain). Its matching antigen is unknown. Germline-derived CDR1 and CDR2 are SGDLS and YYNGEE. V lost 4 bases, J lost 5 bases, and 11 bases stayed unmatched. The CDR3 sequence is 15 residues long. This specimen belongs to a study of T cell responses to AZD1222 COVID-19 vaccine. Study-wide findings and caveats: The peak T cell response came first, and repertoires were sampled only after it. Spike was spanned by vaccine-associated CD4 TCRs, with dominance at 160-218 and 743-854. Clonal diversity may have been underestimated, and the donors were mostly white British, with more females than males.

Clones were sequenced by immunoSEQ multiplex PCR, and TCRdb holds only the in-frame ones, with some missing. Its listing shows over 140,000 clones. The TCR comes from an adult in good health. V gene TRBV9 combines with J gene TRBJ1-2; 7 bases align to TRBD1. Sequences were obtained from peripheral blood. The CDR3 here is CASSTQTGTGYGYTF. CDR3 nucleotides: TGTGCCAGCAGCACCCAGACAGGGACGGGGTATGGCTACACCTTC.